This is a list of T cell receptor beta chains from one sample in a study of blood T cell repertoires in COVID-19. The assay was immunoSEQ multiplex PCR, and TCRdb's table has in-frame clones only and misses some. Among over 400,000 clones, roughly 88% were seen once, and the ten largest hold more than 3%. The material sequenced was peripheral blood. These receptors originate from a human donor in a cohort sampled during active COVID-19. Both conserved end residues are part of each CDR3. The D gene is left open where the match is weak. For some rows the clone size is stated as once, few or many, or as a class when expanded; others skip it.

j_call,clone_size,v_call,d_call,cdr3_nt,cdr3_aa
TRBJ1-1,-,TRBV9,-,TGTGCCAGCAGCGTAGAAACAGGAACGGTCACTGAAGCTTTCTTT,CASSVETGTVTEAFF
TRBJ1-1,-,TRBV6-5,-,TGTGCCAGCAGTTGGGAGCAATACACTGAAGCTTTCTTT,CASSWEQYTEAFF
TRBJ2-1,-,TRBV5-1,TRBD2,TGCGCCAGCAGCTTGACTAGCGCCACAAGCTCCTACAATGAGCAGTTCTTC,CASSLTSATSSYNEQFF
TRBJ1-5,-,TRBV19,-,TGTGCCAGTAGTATGGACAAAGGACCTATTAAGGGTCAGCCCCAGCATTTT,CASSMDKGPIKGQPQHF
TRBJ1-4,many,TRBV28,-,TGTGCCAGCAGTTTAGGTGGTGGGAGGGCGTCTAATGAAAAACTGTTTTTT,CASSLGGGRASNEKLFF
TRBJ2-7,-,TRBV19,TRBD1,TGTGCCAGTAGGCCGACAGGGTTAACCTACGAGCAGTACTTC,CASRPTGLTYEQYF
TRBJ1-6,-,TRBV3-1/TRBV3-2,-,TGTGCCAGCAGCCTCCAACAGGGCCCCCTCCACTTT,CASSLQQGPLHF
TRBJ2-7,-,TRBV28,-,TGTGCCAGCACCCGCCCCGCAGGATCCTACGAGCAGTACTTC,CASTRPAGSYEQYF
TRBJ1-2,-,TRBV19,-,TGTGCCAGTAGTATAGAACGGGGAAACTATGGCTACACCTTC,CASSIERGNYGYTF
TRBJ1-3,-,TRBV11-3,TRBD1,TGTGCCAGCAGCCCGGGACAGGGGTATACTGGAAACACCATATATTTT,CASSPGQGYTGNTIYF
TRBJ2-1,-,TRBV19,-,TGTGCCAGTAGGAGCTCCGGCAATGAGCAGTTCTTC,CASRSSGNEQFF
TRBJ2-5,-,TRBV6-1,-,TGTGCCAGCAGTTCACCAGGGGCTGCCCGGGAGACCCAGTACTTC,CASSSPGAARETQYF
TRBJ2-7,-,TRBV3-1/TRBV3-2,TRBD1,TGTGCCAGATACGGGACAGGGGACCTCTACGAGCAGTACTTC,CARYGTGDLYEQYF
TRBJ2-7,once,TRBV19,TRBD2,TGTGCCAGTAGTATGGCTGCGAGCGGGAGCTCCTACGAGCAGTACTTC,CASSMAASGSSYEQYF
TRBJ2-7,-,TRBV28,-,TGTGCCAGCAGTTTAACTAGGTCCGAGCAGTACTTC,CASSLTRSEQYF
TRBJ1-1,-,TRBV7-9,-,TGTGCCAGCAGGACCCGGGAAGGCGACTACACTGAAGCTTTCTTT,CASRTREGDYTEAFF
TRBJ1-3,-,TRBV9,TRBD1,TGTGCCAGCAGCGCAGGCGGGACAGATGGAAACACCATATATTTT,CASSAGGTDGNTIYF
TRBJ2-7,once,TRBV7-6,TRBD2,TGTGCCAGCAGCTTAGGACGAACAAGCGGGACTAGCGGGAGTACGGGCTACGAGCAGTACTTC,CASSLGRTSGTSGSTGYEQYF
TRBJ2-3,-,TRBV29-1,TRBD2,TGCAGCGTTGGACGAGCGGGATCCCTGAGGGATACGCAGTATTTT,CSVGRAGSLRDTQYF
TRBJ2-7,-,TRBV6-5,TRBD2,TGTGCCAGCAAACGAGGCGGGGGGACCTACGAGCAGTACTTC,CASKRGGGTYEQYF
TRBJ1-1,-,TRBV7-9,-,TGTGCCAGCAGCACCCAGGGAAGGGCACCTGAAGCTTTCTTT,CASSTQGRAPEAFF
TRBJ2-7,-,TRBV18,-,TGTGCCAGCTCAGGACAAACGGAGACGGAGCAGTACTTC,CASSGQTETEQYF
TRBJ2-2,-,TRBV11-2,TRBD1,TGTGCCAGCAGCCTTCGGGACAGGGTCGGCGGGAACACCGGGGAGCTGTTTTTT,CASSLRDRVGGNTGELFF
TRBJ1-4,-,TRBV10-3,-,TGTGCCATCAGTGAGCCAGGCAGGGGAGGGAAGAAAAAACTGTTTTTT,CAISEPGRGGKKKLFF
TRBJ1-1,-,TRBV20-1,-,TGCAGTGCTAGTTTCCGAGGGAACGAAGCTTTCTTT,CSASFRGNEAFF
TRBJ1-1,-,TRBV12-5,-,TGTGCTAGTGGGGAGGGGACTGAAGCTTTCTTT,CASGEGTEAFF
TRBJ2-5,-,TRBV5-1,-,TGCGCCAGCAGCTTCGAGGAGACCCAGTACTTC,CASSFEETQYF
TRBJ2-3,-,TRBV27,-,TGTGCCAGCAGTTTTGGGGGCAGAGATACGCAGTATTTT,CASSFGGRDTQYF
TRBJ1-1,-,TRBV7-2,-,TGTGCCAGCAGCTTAGAACGGGGTTCGGGGTTGTACGAAGCTTTCTTT,CASSLERGSGLYEAFF
TRBJ1-1,-,TRBV19,-,TGTGCCAGTACCTTAGGGACACCGAACACTGAAGCTTTCTTT,CASTLGTPNTEAFF
TRBJ1-4,-,TRBV18,-,TGTGCCAGCTCACGGGCGGAGGGCGAAAAACTGTTTTTT,CASSRAEGEKLFF
TRBJ1-2,-,TRBV5-1,-,TGCGCCAGCAGCTTGGACGTTGGGGCGGCCAGGGGCTACACCTTC,CASSLDVGAARGYTF
TRBJ1-2,-,TRBV10-3,-,TGTGCCATCAGTGGTTCAGGGGAACTTGGCTACACCTTC,CAISGSGELGYTF
TRBJ2-1,-,TRBV5-4,-,TGTGCCAGCAGCTCCACTACTACGACGTCGACCCGGGTGGGGCAGTTCTTC,CASSSTTTTSTRVGQFF
TRBJ2-1,-,TRBV24-1,-,TGTGCCACCAGTGGACAAGGTCGCGTCTCCTACAATGAGCAGTTCTTC,CATSGQGRVSYNEQFF
TRBJ1-4,few,TRBV5-1,-,TGCGCCAGCAGCCCGCCCATAGGGGCTAATGAAAAACTGTTTTTT,CASSPPIGANEKLFF
TRBJ2-7,-,TRBV19,-,TGTGCCAGTAGTAGAGACCAGGGCTCCTACGAGCAGTACTTC,CASSRDQGSYEQYF
TRBJ2-5,-,TRBV4-3,TRBD1,TGCGCCAGCAGCCAAGAGACAGGGCTGGAGACCCAGTACTTC,CASSQETGLETQYF
TRBJ2-1,-,TRBV7-8,-,TGTGCCAGCAGCTTTGTACCTCCAGCGACCTACTACAATGAGCAGTTCTTC,CASSFVPPATYYNEQFF
TRBJ1-3,-,TRBV28,-,TGTGCCAGCTCCGGGACTGCAGAAAGAAACACCATATATTTT,CASSGTAERNTIYF
TRBJ1-2,-,TRBV2,-,TGTGCCAGCAGTGAAATCGGGACTTACTATGGCTACACCTTC,CASSEIGTYYGYTF